This T cell receptor beta chain was documented in a study of T cells in localized non-small cell lung cancer (dated by TCRdb to the early 2020s). Background on the whole study: The study examined T cell repertoires in a few hundred patients with early-stage NSCLC and compared tumors with uninvolved tumor-adjacent lungs. The cohort comprised roughly 240 treatment-naïve NSCLC patients with resected, localized lung tumors. Of the NSCLC patients, fewer than 150 were male and approximately 110 were female, and the mean age was approximately 64 years. Points the paper makes about the study in general: Longer overall survival was associated with higher blood T cell density, whereas shorter survival was associated with higher adjacent-lung clonality. Because multi-region tumor sequencing was not done, intratumor heterogeneity could not be ruled out. Uninvolved tumor-adjacent lung showed the highest T cell clonality, higher than tumor, which suggests more focused antigenic responses in the adjacent lung. Since the design was exploratory, TCR variables were selected using unadjusted p-values with no false-discovery rate correction. A median of about 61 of the top 100 tumor clones turned up in the paired uninvolved adjacent lung, and 28 of those clones also ranked among the top 100 of that same adjacent lung.

From the cysteine through the phenylalanine, the CDR3 covers 12 amino acids. The entry retains the CDR3 DNA only, 36 bases that are in frame from base 1. Looking up the germline V gene yields CDR1 MDHEN and CDR2 SYDVKM. V is shortened by 3 bases, J by 8 bases, and the region joining them spans 8 bases. The immunoSEQ Assay was used to sequence TCR beta CDR3 regions from DNA. Concerning the study's data processing: To compute T cell density, TCR beta template counts were normalized to usable DNA, which was estimated by amplifying housekeeping genes. Richness was estimated with the preseqR package, extrapolating to 400,000 templates for PBMC samples and 120,000 templates for tissue samples. Clonality was defined by subtracting Pielou's evenness from one. Tissue-enriched TCRs were identified through differential abundance testing performed on productive amino-acid clonotypes, with a minimum total count of 5 and an alpha of 0.1. The Jaccard Index and the Morisita Overlap Index were used to measure how much the repertoires overlapped between compartments. GLIPH grouped TCR beta CDR3s together with public tetramer-defined viral CDR3s, and a viral motif had to include at least three viral sequences and also show V-gene enrichment. TCRdb provides this immuneACCESS table in a form limited to in-frame rearrangements. Some clones are lacking; in checked studies, under half of them reflect an unresolved V gene, and why the rest are absent is not known. V and J calls and clone size are copied from that table; D and trimming were computed from the DNA. The table for this sample lists around 29,000 clones; around 82% of them were counted only once. The ten biggest clones cover around 35% of the sample.

At diagnosis, peripheral blood, uninvolved tumor-adjacent lung and tumor were collected and stored as a combination of fresh-frozen and FFPE material. For TCR repertoire profiling, the blood samples were analyzed as peripheral blood mononuclear cells. On this clone: No cognate antigen has been identified for it. No much larger clonotype is one base removed from it; base qualities were not supplied.

The chain was built from TRBV28 and TRBJ1-5, with the D gene call left open. The sequenced sample was peripheral blood, obtained before any cancer treatment. The clonotype was recovered from a male donor at least 60 years old with stage II squamous cell lung carcinoma. DNA sequence: TGTGCCAGCAGTTTGGTCCCGGAGCCCCAGCATTTT. Its translation reads: CASSLVPEPQHF.